This passage covers 2 T cell receptor beta chains from one sample sequenced in a study of Ad26.COV2.S vaccination and SARS-CoV-2 variants. Assay used: immunoSEQ multiplex PCR; TCRdb lists only in-frame clones, some missing. The sample holds tens of thousands of clones, approximately 82% seen once. Sequencing used peripheral blood, obtained after recovery from COVID-19. The source is a human donor who had recovered from COVID-19.

V usage is TRBV9 and J usage is TRBJ2-7; unclear D gene. Germline CDR1 reads SGDLS; CDR2 reads YYNGEE. V was cut by 3 bases and J by 2 bases, with 12 bases left in between. This CDR3 is 14 amino acids long. The CDR3 here is CASSAIDRPYEQYF. The CDR3, as DNA: TGTGCCAGCAGCGCGATCGACCGACCCTACGAGCAGTACTTC. The complete variable domain, with remaining parts taken from reference TRBV9 and TRBJ2-7, reads DSGVTQTPKHLITATGQRVTLRCSPRSGDLSVYWYQQSLDQGLQFLIQYYNGEERAKGNILERFSAQQFPDLHSELNLSSLELGDSALYFCASSAIDRPYEQYFGPGTRLTVT.

The rearrangement uses TRBV3-1 (or the pseudogene TRBV3-2) and TRBJ1-1; TRBD1 is a possible D gene (6 bases). The CDR3 has 15 amino acids. Germline CDR1 LGHDT, CDR2 YNNKEL (reference sequence). The germline V and J ends were trimmed by 9 bases and 4 bases, with 21 bases remaining between them. The CDR3 bases are TGTGCCAGTACTAAGAGGAGGGGGGGTGCCACTGAAGCTTTCTTT. It codes for CASTKRRGGATEAFF.